The 19 T cell receptor beta chains given below trace back to one sample, sequenced in a study of blood T cell repertoires in COVID-19. This table comes from immunoSEQ multiplex PCR, and its TCRdb copy is limited to in-frame clones, with some not included. Altogether approximately 150,000 clones are present, approximately 83% being singletons, with the ten largest covering approximately 1.4%. Source material: peripheral blood. The receptors here all came from a human donor in a cohort sampled during active COVID-19.

The chain carries TRBV6-5 and TRBJ2-7, with D perhaps matching TRBD1 (7 bases). The CDR3 is 14 amino acids. Per germline, CDR1 MNHEY and CDR2 SVGAGI. V lost 6 bases and J 4 bases, leaving 16 bases between the germline ends. The CDR3 coding sequence is TGTGCCAGCAGCAGGGGGGAGTTCGATTACGAGCAGTACTTC. Protein: CASSRGEFDYEQYF.

The chain recombines TRBV19 with TRBJ2-7; 8 positions agree with TRBD1. V lost 4 bases, J lost 0 bases, and 5 bases stayed unmatched. Germline values: CDR1 LNHDA, CDR2 SQIVND (reference sequence). The CDR3 covers 15 residues. DNA of the CDR3: TGTGCCAGTAGTACGGGACAGGCACCCTCCTACGAGCAGTACTTC. Amino acids: CASSTGQAPSYEQYF.

The chain joins TRBV5-1 to TRBJ2-1, with unresolved D. Germline CDR1 SGHRS, CDR2 YFSETQ. The CDR3 spans 14 residues. Trimming took off 4 bases at V and 7 bases at J, with 15 bases between the two ends. The CDR3 DNA is TGCGCCAGCAGCCTCCTACCCCAATTTAATGAGCAGTTCTTC. It yields the protein CASSLLPQFNEQFF. Looking up the rest from reference TRBV5-1 and TRBJ2-1 gives the full variable domain: KAGVTQTPRYLIKTRGQQVTLSCSPISGHRSVSWYQQTPGQGLQFLFEYFSETQRNKGNFPGRFSGRQFSNSRSEMNVSTLELGDSALYLCASSLLPQFNEQFFGPGTRLTVL.

In its sample, this clone was seen once. J is TRBJ1-1 and V is TRBV7-3, with D possibly TRBD1 on 5 matching bases. In germline, CDR1 is SGHTA, CDR2 FQGTGA. The CDR3 totals 14 residues. V lost 5 bases, J lost 1 base, and 11 bases lay in between. The chain's CDR3 is CASSAAGGNTEAFF. The CDR3 bases are TGTGCCAGCAGCGCCGCCGGGGGGAACACTGAAGCTTTCTTT.

V gene TRBV18 combines with J gene TRBJ2-5, with D unresolved. With 3 bases removed from V and 2 bases from J, the gap between germline ends came to 13 bases. The CDR3 has 15 residues. Germline-derived CDR1 and CDR2 are KGHSH and LQKENI. The CDR3 sequence is CASSPTSGGQETQYF. DNA of the CDR3: TGTGCCAGCTCACCCACCTCTGGCGGACAAGAGACCCAGTACTTC.

The chain recombines TRBV15 with TRBJ2-1, with D maybe TRBD1 (6 bases). The V and J ends lost 8 bases and 1 base respectively, with 15 bases between them. The CDR3 spans 15 residues. Germline CDR1 reads LNHNV; CDR2 reads YYDKDF (reference sequence). The CDR3 loop is CATARGRGSYNEQFF. CDR3 DNA sequence: TGTGCCACCGCTAGGGGGAGAGGGTCCTACAATGAGCAGTTCTTC.

The chain couples TRBV27 to TRBJ2-7; 7 bases fit TRBD1. Germline lookup yields CDR1 MNHEY and CDR2 SMNVEV (reference sequence). Trimming removed 2 bases from V and 9 bases from J; junction bases left unmatched: 4. The CDR3 has 12 residues. The CDR3 here is CASSLQQGRQYF. CDR3 DNA sequence: TGTGCCAGCAGTTTACAACAGGGGAGGCAGTACTTC.

This chain links TRBV9 with TRBJ2-2, with TRBD1 identical over 7 bases. CDR3 size: 15 residues. The ends lost 3 bases at V and 5 bases at J; junction bases unmatched: 7. Germline values: CDR1 SGDLS, CDR2 YYNGEE. The CDR3 DNA sequence: TGTGCCAGCAGCGCCAGGGACAGTTTAACCGGGGAGCTGTTTTTT. This sequence encodes CASSARDSLTGELFF.

This clone was seen only once. This sequence joins TRBV18 and TRBJ1-1; D is possibly TRBD1 (5 bases). Germline V CDR1 and CDR2: KGHSH, LQKENI. Trimming pared 3 bases from V and 0 bases from J, leaving 11 bases between. The CDR3 has 15 amino acids. The CDR3 is CASSPRTTMNTEAFF. CDR3 DNA: TGTGCCAGCTCACCCCGGACAACCATGAACACTGAAGCTTTCTTT.

The chain has TRBV29-1 and TRBJ2-6; no firm D call. Germline values: CDR1 SQVTM, CDR2 ANQGSEA. V shed 7 bases and J shed 0 bases, with 7 bases lying between them. The CDR3 is 13 amino acids. This CDR3 reads CSAQDSGANVLTF. In DNA, the CDR3 is TGCAGCGCCCAGGACTCTGGGGCCAACGTCCTGACTTTC.

This clone was detected only once. This chain joins TRBV18 and TRBJ2-3; 12 bases fit TRBD2. Germline V gene lookup returns CDR1 KGHSH and CDR2 LQKENI. This CDR3 contains 18 residues. V was clipped by 3 bases and J by 2 bases; unmatched bases: 9. CDR3 nucleotide sequence: TGTGCCAGCTCACCTCCCCCAGGACTAGCGGGATACACAGATACGCAGTATTTT. Translating gives CASSPPPGLAGYTDTQYF.

This clone came up a few times. V usage is TRBV6-4 and J usage is TRBJ2-3, with 13 nucleotides matching TRBD2. The CDR3 is 15 amino acids. Germline CDR1 and CDR2: MRHNA and SNTAGT. Trimming at V came to 3 bases and at J to 4 bases, leaving 1 base not matched to a gene. The CDR3 here is CASSELAGGADTQYF. Written as DNA, the CDR3 is TGTGCCAGCAGTGAACTAGCGGGAGGGGCAGATACGCAGTATTTT.

This chain links TRBV4-1 with TRBJ2-2; TRBD2 matches 8 bases. Germline CDR1 MGHRA, CDR2 YSYEKL. This CDR3 has 16 residues. The trim removed 5 bases at V and 3 bases at J, leaving 8 bases unmatched. The CDR3 reads CASSVRLRGDTGELFF. CDR3 DNA: TGCGCCAGCAGCGTCCGACTGCGGGGGGACACCGGGGAGCTGTTTTTT.

The chain employs TRBV7-2 and TRBJ2-2; unclear D gene. The V end was cut by 5 bases, the J end by 7 bases, with 14 bases between. The CDR3 extends over 14 amino acids. The V gene's germline CDR1 is SGHTA and CDR2 FQGNSA. The CDR3 region is CASSPQSQVGELFF. As DNA, the CDR3 is TGTGCCAGCAGCCCCCAGTCTCAGGTCGGGGAGCTGTTTTTT.

This clone was counted only a few times. The chain combines TRBV28 with TRBJ2-4; 7 bases fit TRBD2. The V segment lost 6 bases and the J segment 1 base; nucleotides outside the gene matches: 18. CDR1 is MDHEN and CDR2 is SYDVKM in the germline V gene. This CDR3 has 19 amino acids. In DNA, the CDR3 is TGTGCCAGCAGCTGGGGGGGAGGGAGCGTCCGGAGGGCCAAAAACATTCAGTACTTC. Translated: CASSWGGGSVRRAKNIQYF.

The chain has TRBV19 and TRBJ2-1; D is unclear. The ends were cut back, 6 bases at V and 7 bases at J, with 10 bases in the middle. In germline, CDR1 is LNHDA, CDR2 SQIVND (reference sequence). CDR3 length: 12 amino acids. The DNA for the CDR3 is TGTGCCAGTAGACAGTATACAAATGAGCAGTTCTTC. Protein: CASRQYTNEQFF.

This chain links TRBV7-2 with TRBJ1-1; a weak D match, TRBD1 (5 bases). Trimming took 3 bases from V and 4 from J, leaving 15 bases between them. This CDR3 region has 15 residues. Germline values: CDR1 SGHTA, CDR2 FQGNSA. The CDR3 here is CASSLAGPRGTEAFF. In nucleotides, the CDR3 is TGTGCCAGCAGCTTGGCGGGACCCCGGGGCACTGAAGCTTTCTTT.

V is TRBV19 and J is TRBJ1-5; TRBD1 aligns across 7 bases. The V gene's germline CDR1 is LNHDA and CDR2 SQIVND (reference sequence). The CDR3 is 16 residues long. The V and J ends lost 4 bases and 4 bases, in that order; junction bases with no gene match: 10. The CDR3 bases are TGTGCCAGTAGTAATCCGGCAGGGGGGATGAATCAGCCCCAGCATTTT. Amino acids: CASSNPAGGMNQPQHF.

The chain carries TRBV2 and TRBJ1-5, with D perhaps TRBD1 (6 bases). The V gene lost 2 bases and the J gene lost 1 base, with 12 bases spanning the gap. CDR1 and CDR2 from the germline V gene are SNHLY and FYNNEI. The length of the CDR3 is 16 residues. In DNA, the CDR3 is TGTGCCAGCAGTGAATCGGTCAGGGGAAGCAATCAGCCCCAGCATTTT. Its translation: CASSESVRGSNQPQHF. Variable domain in full (rest from reference TRBV2 and TRBJ1-5): EPEVTQTPSHQVTQMGQEVILRCVPISNHLYFYWYRQILGQKVEFLVSFYNNEISEKSEIFDDQFSVERPDGSNFTLKIRSTKLEDSAMYFCASSESVRGSNQPQHFGDGTRLSIL.